The sequence of this T cell receptor (beta chain) was determined in a study of CD8 T cells in Susac syndrome. From germline, CDR1 is SNHLY and CDR2 FYNNEI. Trimming removed 8 bases from V and 5 bases from J; junction bases left unmatched: 9. CDR3 length equals 14 residues. The sequenced target, TCR beta, came from blood CD8+ and CD4+ T cells. The patients serving as multiple sclerosis controls were treatment-naive. They had stable or active relapsing-remitting disease and fulfilled revised McDonald criteria. TEMRA cells were FACS-enriched, with CD8+ and CD4+ T cells isolated negatively. RNA amounts of roughly 0.45 to 1 ug underwent reverse transcription with random hexamers. Multiplex immunoSEQ PCR targeted 54 Vbeta and 13 Jbeta TCR beta segments. TCRdb itself ran the immunoSEQ multiplex PCR reads through MiXCR, one entry per CDR3 protein. The sample holds 250,000 to 350,000 distinct CDR3 sequences, around 90% seen once.

The sample comprised CD4+ T cells from PBMCs. J is TRBJ2-5 and V is TRBV2; the match to TRBD1 covers 9 bases. The source of this sequence is a human donor with multiple sclerosis. The CDR3 DNA reads TGTGCCAGCCTCCGGGACAGGGCGCTTGAGACCCAGTACTTC. Translating it yields CASLRDRALETQYF.